A single sample gave rise to the 18 T cell receptor beta chains below, sequenced in a study of T cells in Graves' hyperthyroidism and ophthalmopathy. Amplified TCR beta CDR3 regions derived from RNA transcripts. HTBI primers were employed in a first-round RT-PCR of the TCR CDR3. TCRdb analysed the multiplex PCR reads with MiXCR anew, one entry per CDR3 protein. The sample comprises approximately 380,000 distinct CDR3 sequences, over 12% of which are singletons, and 28% rests with the top ten. Source material: blood. The receptors stem from a man in his fifties or sixties with Graves' ophthalmopathy.

The J gene is TRBJ1-4, the V gene TRBV29-1; no definite D call. The CDR3 has 11 residues. Germline CDR1 and CDR2: SQVTM and ANQGSEA. V lost 8 bases and J 6 bases, leaving 10 bases between the germline ends. The CDR3 sequence: CSFAEDEKLFF. The CDR3 DNA reads TGCAGCTTCGCGGAGGATGAAAAACTGTTTTTT. The variable domain in full, with the rest retrieved from reference TRBV29-1 and TRBJ1-4, is SAVISQKPSRDICQRGTSLTIQCQVDSQVTMMFWYRQQPGQSLTLIATANQGSEATYESGFVIDKFPISRPNLTFSTLTVSNMSPEDSSIYLCSFAEDEKLFFGSGTQLSVL.

This clonotype was recorded at least ten times. The chain combines TRBV27 with TRBJ2-3; 15 nucleotides align to TRBD2. Trimming removed 5 bases from V and 6 bases from J; junction bases left unmatched: 6. CDR1 is MNHEY and CDR2 is SMNVEV in the germline V gene (reference sequence). This CDR3 is built from 16 residues. The CDR3 nucleotides are TGTGCCAGCAGTGCCCCCGGGACTAGCGGGAGGGATACGCAGTATTTT. It codes for CASSAPGTSGRDTQYF.

This clonotype occurred a few times. The V and J genes are TRBV12-3 or TRBV12-4 and TRBJ1-5; the D gene is possibly TRBD1 (6 bases). CDR3 length: 15 amino acids. The V end was cut by 6 bases, the J end by 0 bases, with 12 bases between. This CDR3 reads CASRSDRNSNQPQHF. The CDR3 DNA follows: TGTGCCAGCAGATCCGACAGGAATAGCAATCAGCCCCAGCATTTT.

This clonotype appeared a few times. This chain links TRBV30 with TRBJ1-4; weak D call: TRBD1 (5 bases). The CDR3 consists of 13 residues. V was pared by 5 bases and J by 8 bases, with 15 bases between. Germline-derived CDR1 and CDR2 are GTSNPN and SVGIG (reference sequence). DNA of the CDR3: TGTGCCTGGGGGGCTGGGGCGGAGGAAAAACTGTTTTTT. As protein: CAWGAGAEEKLFF.

This clonotype was seen repeatedly, ten times or more. The chain couples TRBV2 to TRBJ2-7; 8 nucleotides agree with TRBD1. The CDR3 sequence is 13 residues long. With V trimmed by 5 bases and J by 6 bases, 6 bases remained unmatched. Germline lookup yields CDR1 SNHLY and CDR2 FYNNEI. This CDR3 reads CASSPQGAPEQYF. CDR3 in DNA: TGTGCCAGCAGTCCCCAGGGGGCCCCCGAGCAGTACTTC.

This sequence joins TRBV7-2 and TRBJ2-5; the match to TRBD2 covers 13 bases. Germline lookup yields CDR1 SGHTA and CDR2 FQGNSA. The CDR3 spans 17 residues. V was clipped by 3 bases and J by 5 bases; unmatched bases: 9. The CDR3 sequence is CASSLAPGLAGRETQYF. For the CDR3, the DNA is TGTGCCAGCAGCTTGGCCCCGGGACTAGCGGGACGGGAGACCCAGTACTTC.

This clonotype was observed a few times. J is TRBJ1-5 and V is TRBV7-2; D is possibly TRBD1 (5 bases). V lost 6 bases, J lost 4 bases, and 16 bases lay in between. The CDR3 spans 15 residues. Germline values: CDR1 SGHTA, CDR2 FQGNSA. Written as DNA, the CDR3 is TGTGCCAGCAGTATAGGAGCCAGGGCAAATCAGCCCCAGCATTTT. Residues: CASSIGARANQPQHF.

This clonotype showed up many times. The chain combines TRBV20-1 with TRBJ2-3; 8 positions agree with TRBD2. Germline CDR1 is DFQATT and CDR2 is SNEGSKA (reference sequence). V lost 3 bases to trimming and J lost 6 bases; unmatched junction nucleotides: 20. The CDR3 spans 18 residues. The CDR3 DNA reads TGCAGTGCTAGGGTGTCCGGTGGTGGCGGGAGGAGCTGGGATACGCAGTATTTT. Amino acid sequence: CSARVSGGGGRSWDTQYF.

This clonotype turned up a few times. J is TRBJ1-2 and V is TRBV6-6, with D unresolved. V was shortened by 2 bases and J by 2 bases, with 6 bases between the two germline ends. The V gene's germline CDR1 is MNHNY and CDR2 SVGAGI (reference sequence). CDR3 length: 13 residues. CDR3 sequence (DNA): TGTGCCAGCAGTTACAACGGGAACTATGGCTACACCTTC. Amino acid sequence: CASSYNGNYGYTF.

Ten or more counts support this clonotype. This chain uses TRBV5-1 with TRBJ2-3; D not resolved. Germline values: CDR1 SGHRS, CDR2 YFSETQ. The CDR3 length is 12 residues. V was shortened by 3 bases and J by 2 bases, with 4 bases between the two germline ends. CDR3: CASSWNTDTQYF. In nucleotides, the CDR3 is TGCGCCAGCAGCTGGAACACAGATACGCAGTATTTT.

Remarks on this clonotype: A single base separates this from a much larger clone, so it may be a read error. V usage is TRBV7-9 and J usage is TRBJ2-3, with D possibly matching TRBD2 (5 bases). Trimming removed 5 bases at V and 3 bases at J, with 12 bases between. Germline-derived CDR1 and CDR2 are SEHNR and FQNEAQ (reference sequence). The CDR3 is 14 residues long. CDR3 DNA: TGTGCCAGCAGCGTTAGTAGCGAGACAGATACGCAGTATTTT. As protein: CASSVSSETDTQYF.

This clonotype showed up many times. The V and J genes are TRBV5-1 and TRBJ1-1; 7 positions agree with TRBD1. The CDR3 has 14 amino acids. J lost 1 base, V lost 3 bases, and 3 bases had no gene match. CDR1 and CDR2 from the germline V gene are SGHRS and YFSETQ. The CDR3 coding sequence is TGCGCCAGCAGCTGGGACAGAAAGAACACTGAAGCTTTCTTT. Translation: CASSWDRKNTEAFF.

This clonotype was recorded at least ten times. This rearrangement joins TRBV7-2 to TRBJ2-1; the D is unclear. Germline V gene data show CDR1 as SGHTA and CDR2 as FQGNSA. V gave up 8 bases and J gave up 5 bases, with 13 bases separating them. This CDR3 is built from 13 residues. The CDR3 spells CASQKTRNNEQFF. In nucleotides, the CDR3 is TGTGCCAGCCAGAAAACACGGAACAATGAGCAGTTCTTC.

The chain employs TRBV9 and TRBJ2-7; D gene ambiguous. The ends were cut back, 4 bases at V and 2 bases at J, with 7 bases in the middle. The CDR3 is made up of 12 amino acids. Germline CDR1 reads SGDLS; CDR2 reads YYNGEE. CDR3 amino acids: CASSRNPYEQYF. The CDR3 DNA sequence: TGTGCCAGCAGCCGCAACCCCTACGAGCAGTACTTC.

Concerning this clonotype itself: This may stem from a read error, because a much larger clone lies one nucleotide away. The chain uses TRBV18 and TRBJ2-5; D not resolved. The germline V and J ends were trimmed by 8 bases and 4 bases, with 14 bases remaining between them. The CDR3 totals 13 residues. The V gene's germline CDR1 is KGHSH and CDR2 LQKENI. In nucleotides, the CDR3 is TGTGCCAGCCCATTTCGGAGAGGAGAGACCCAGTACTTC. This gives the protein CASPFRRGETQYF.

This clonotype was seen many times. The chain links TRBV30 to TRBJ1-2; D possibly corresponds to TRBD1 (5 bases). V was trimmed by 0 bases and J by 6 bases, leaving 8 bases between them. This CDR3 is 12 amino acids long. Germline lookup yields CDR1 GTSNPN and CDR2 SVGIG (reference sequence). The CDR3 coding sequence is TGTGCCTGGAGTGTATGGGGCGATGGCTACACCTTC. Protein: CAWSVWGDGYTF.

This clonotype was found many times. The chain uses TRBV11-3 and TRBJ2-1; TRBD2 matches 14 bases. CDR1 is SGHNT and CDR2 is YENEEA in the germline V gene. The CDR3 is 17 amino acids. J was trimmed by 5 bases and V by 4 bases; bases with no gene match: 7. DNA for the CDR3: TGTGCCAGCAGCTCTCGACTAGCGGGAGGGCGGGACAATGAGCAGTTCTTC. Translating gives CASSSRLAGGRDNEQFF.

This clonotype was detected ten times or more. This chain connects TRBV12-3 or TRBV12-4 to TRBJ2-5; TRBD2 agrees at 14 bases. This CDR3 contains 15 residues. V lost 7 bases and J lost 4; bases outside the gene matches: 5. CDR3: CASKTGLAGAETQYF. The CDR3, as DNA: TGTGCCAGCAAAACGGGACTAGCGGGAGCAGAGACCCAGTACTTC.